The 9 T cell receptor beta chains below all came from one sample that was sequenced in a study of long-term antiretroviral therapy in people with HIV. At survey level, the immunoSEQ assay was run in its v3.0 version. TCRdb's table, derived via immunoSEQ multiplex PCR, lists solely in-frame clones and lacks some. The table lists 30,000 to 40,000 clones, about 80% of them singletons. The sequenced sample was unsorted PBMCs, obtained 0.4 years before starting antiretroviral therapy. These receptors originate from a man aged 18 to 30 with HIV.

This sequence joins TRBV10-3 and TRBJ1-2; a weak D match, TRBD1 (6 bases). CDR1 and CDR2 (germline): ENHRY, SYGVKD. CDR3 length: 16 amino acids. V shed 3 bases and J shed 4 bases, with 18 bases lying between them. CDR3 protein: CAISDPGAYIPYGYTF. DNA for the CDR3: TGTGCCATCAGTGACCCGGGGGCGTACATCCCCTATGGCTACACCTTC.

The J gene is TRBJ2-7, the V gene TRBV27; 9 bases line up with TRBD1. Losses at the gene ends were 3 bases for V and 6 bases for J; bases not matched to a gene: 3. CDR3 length equals 13 residues. Germline CDR1 and CDR2: MNHEY and SMNVEV (reference sequence). The CDR3 here is CASSFGQGIEQYF. The DNA for the CDR3 is TGTGCCAGCAGTTTCGGACAGGGGATCGAGCAGTACTTC.

V gene TRBV19 combines with J gene TRBJ1-2; TRBD1 aligns across 7 bases. This CDR3 spans 14 amino acids. Germline V lookup: CDR1 LNHDA, CDR2 SQIVND (reference sequence). The V and J ends lost 3 bases and 6 bases, in that order; junction bases with no gene match: 7. The CDR3 reads CASSIEGARDGYTF. The CDR3 DNA sequence: TGTGCCAGTAGTATCGAGGGGGCGCGGGATGGCTACACCTTC.

The CDR3: CASSQEGVRRNEQYF. CDR3 in DNA: TGCGCCAGCAGCCAAGAGGGTGTGCGTAGGAACGAGCAGTACTTC. The chain is built from TRBV4-3 and TRBJ2-7; no clear D. Per germline, CDR1 LGHNA and CDR2 YSLEER. Trimming stripped 0 bases from V and 5 bases from J, with 14 bases between. The CDR3 totals 15 residues.

The V and J genes are TRBV5-4 and TRBJ2-1; tentative D call: TRBD2 (6 bases). This CDR3 comprises 15 residues. Germline CDR1 reads SGHNT; CDR2 reads YYREEE (reference sequence). V shed 0 bases and J shed 3 bases, with 10 bases lying between them. CDR3 loop: CASSLGSGLYNEQFF. The CDR3 coding sequence is TGTGCCAGCAGCTTGGGGAGCGGGCTCTACAATGAGCAGTTCTTC.

V is TRBV4-3 and J is TRBJ2-7, with 8 bases matching TRBD1. Trimming cost V 1 base and J 0 bases; bases outside gene matches: 2. The CDR3 spans 15 residues. The V gene's germline CDR1 is LGHNA and CDR2 YSLEER. CDR3 protein: CASSQATGGSYEQYF. CDR3 nucleotides: TGCGCCAGCAGCCAAGCCACAGGGGGCTCCTACGAGCAGTACTTC.

V usage is TRBV23-1 and J usage is TRBJ1-5, with 10 bases that match TRBD1. TRBV23-1 is recorded as an ORF, its role being uncertain. The CDR3 sequence is 18 residues long. Germline trimming cut 3 bases from V and 6 bases from J; bases unmatched to any gene: 14. In DNA form, the CDR3 reads TGCGCCAGCAGTCACCAGCACCCGGGACAGGGGAGTGGTCAGCCCCAGCATTTT. It specifies CASSHQHPGQGSGQPQHF.

The chain carries TRBV6-5 and TRBJ1-5; D gene unclear. Germline CDR1 MNHEY, CDR2 SVGAGI. Trimming pared 6 bases from V and 0 bases from J, leaving 12 bases between. The CDR3 contains 15 residues. The chain's CDR3 is CASSFGVDSNQPQHF. CDR3 sequence (DNA): TGTGCCAGCAGCTTTGGGGTGGATAGCAATCAGCCCCAGCATTTT.

V and J are TRBV13 and TRBJ2-5; D may correspond to TRBD1 or TRBD2 (5 bases each). Germline loops: CDR1 PRHDT, CDR2 FYEKMQ (reference sequence). Trimming shortened V by 6 bases and J by 7 bases, and 18 bases separated the two germline ends. The length of the CDR3 is 14 residues. The CDR3 sequence is CASRGRGQDGTQYF. The DNA for the CDR3 is TGTGCCAGCAGGGGTCGGGGCCAAGACGGGACCCAGTACTTC.